Presented here are 8 T cell receptor beta chains from one specimen sequenced in a study of blood T cell repertoires in COVID-19. Sequencing used immunoSEQ multiplex PCR; TCRdb keeps in-frame clones, though not all of them. The data hold about 24,000 clones, with roughly 79% observed a single time. Sample: peripheral blood. The receptors derive from a man aged 65 to 79 with acute or convalescent COVID-19.

This clone was detected only a few times. The gene calls are TRBV2 and TRBJ1-1; the D is unclear. The V end was cut by 9 bases, the J end by 0 bases, with 11 bases between. The CDR3 length is 13 residues. Germline V gene sequence: CDR1 SNHLY, CDR2 FYNNEI. In DNA, the CDR3 is TGTGCCAGGACGGGAGACATGAACACTGAAGCTTTCTTT. Translated, it gives CARTGDMNTEAFF.

The CDR3 loop is CASSVGGTTNYGYTF. Here the CDR3 DNA reads TGTGCCAGCAGCGTAGGAGGGACAACTAACTATGGCTACACCTTC. V and J are TRBV9 and TRBJ1-2, with TRBD1 as a possible D gene (6 bases). Germline values: CDR1 SGDLS, CDR2 YYNGEE. CDR3 size: 15 residues. V gave up 0 bases and J gave up 0 bases, with 9 bases separating them.

The chain has TRBV6-5 and TRBJ2-6; D gene unclear. V lost 6 bases to trimming and J lost 3 bases, with 12 bases between them. The germline CDR1 and CDR2 sequences are MNHEY and SVGAGI. The CDR3 runs 15 residues. CDR3 sequence reads: CASSSPRVGANVLTF. The CDR3 DNA is TGTGCCAGCAGCTCCCCCCGGGTTGGGGCCAACGTCCTGACTTTC.

The V call is TRBV21-1, the J call TRBJ1-2. TRBV21-1 has pseudogene status. CDR3 size: 14 residues. The CDR3 reads CASSKGGDGYGYTF. The CDR3 DNA reads as TGTGCCAGCAGCAAAGGCGGGGATGGCTATGGCTACACCTTC.

This clone has a single count. This rearrangement joins TRBV11-3 to TRBJ2-7; D possibly corresponds to TRBD1 (5 bases). This CDR3 region has 12 residues. Between the trimmed V and J ends, which lost 2 bases and 6 bases, there was a span of 8 bases. CDR1 is SGHNT and CDR2 is YENEEA in the germline V gene. CDR3 sequence reads: CASSLTRAEQYF. The CDR3 DNA reads TGTGCCAGCAGCTTAACCAGGGCCGAGCAGTACTTC.

The chain couples TRBV27 to TRBJ1-1; D uncertain. V lost 5 bases, J lost 5 bases, and 12 bases lay in between. Germline V gives CDR1 MNHEY, CDR2 SMNVEV (reference sequence). The CDR3 is 13 residues long. The CDR3 reads CASSTPGRTEAFF. The CDR3 DNA follows: TGTGCCAGCAGTACCCCCGGTCGGACTGAAGCTTTCTTT.

The chain employs TRBV5-8 and TRBJ1-2; tentatively, D is TRBD1 (5 bases). Germline lookup yields CDR1 SGHTS and CDR2 YDEGEE. The length of the CDR3 is 14 residues. Trimming took off 0 bases at V and 2 bases at J, with 8 bases between the two ends. CDR3 residues: CASSLAGENYGYTF. The CDR3 bases are TGTGCCAGCAGCTTGGCGGGGGAGAACTATGGCTACACCTTC.

V usage is TRBV5-6 and J usage is TRBJ1-2, with D hard to call. The germline gives CDR1 SGHDT, CDR2 YYEEEE. This CDR3 is built from 13 residues. V dropped 2 bases and J dropped 4 bases, with 9 bases sitting between them. CDR3: CASSFTRSYGYTF. CDR3 in DNA: TGTGCCAGCAGCTTTACACGTTCCTATGGCTACACCTTC.